This TCR beta chain was profiled in a study of blood T cell repertoires in COVID-19. At the level of the study: Specimens from acute and convalescent COVID-19 originated in the United States, Italy and Spain.

Clones were read by immunoSEQ multiplex PCR, and TCRdb kept only the in-frame ones, dropping some. Among 200,000 to 300,000 clones listed, around nine tenths were seen once. Trimming removed 6 bases from V and 5 bases from J; junction bases left unmatched: 12. CDR1 MDHEN and CDR2 SYDVKM come from the germline V gene. The CDR3 totals 19 residues. The receptor's source is a woman aged 25 to 45 who had recovered from COVID-19. The source material was PBMCs or T cells enriched from blood (not recorded which). The chain is built from TRBV28 and TRBJ2-2, with 16 bases fitting TRBD2. Here the CDR3 DNA reads TGTGCCAGCAGCGCTCCGGGACTAGCGGGAGGGCCACGGACCGGGGAGCTGTTTTTT. Its protein product is CASSAPGLAGGPRTGELFF.